Following are 25 T cell receptor beta chains from one sample sequenced in a study of OX40 agonist ivuxolimab in advanced cancers. The method was immunoSEQ multiplex PCR; TCRdb's version includes in-frame clones alone and lacks a portion of them. This sample has under 85,000 clones, with 86% found just once. Sequenced material: CD4+ or CD8+ T cells sorted from blood, taken in a trial of the OX40 agonist ivuxolimab. The receptor source for this set is an adult with an advanced solid tumor such as melanoma, head and neck, liver or kidney cancer.

The chain joins TRBV18 to TRBJ1-3; D remains ambiguous. The CDR3 consists of 16 residues. V dropped 3 bases and J dropped 0 bases, with 12 bases sitting between them. Per germline, CDR1 KGHSH and CDR2 LQKENI. Here the CDR3 reads CASSPPGLNSGNTIYF. In DNA, the CDR3 is TGTGCCAGCTCACCCCCAGGACTTAACTCTGGAAACACCATATATTTT.

The gene calls are TRBV7-2 and TRBJ1-6; D is perhaps TRBD1 (5 bases). From germline, CDR1 is SGHTA and CDR2 FQGNSA. The V and J ends lost 8 bases and 7 bases respectively, with 15 bases between them. CDR3 size: 14 residues. The CDR3 region has the DNA TGTGCCAGCCGGGGAGGGGTCGGAAATTCACCCCTCCACTTT. The encoded protein is CASRGGVGNSPLHF.

The V call is TRBV7-2, the J call TRBJ1-5; D unresolved. Deletions cut 1 base from V and 7 bases from J, with 8 bases between. This CDR3 comprises 13 residues. Germline assignment: CDR1 SGHTA and CDR2 FQGNSA. The CDR3 region has the DNA TGTGCCAGCAGCTTAGGTGCGGGCCAGCCCCAGCATTTT. Translation gives CASSLGAGQPQHF.

The J gene is TRBJ1-6, the V gene TRBV4-3, with 9 positions matching TRBD1. Germline V gene data show CDR1 as LGHNA and CDR2 as YSLEER. Losses at the gene ends were 7 bases for V and 7 bases for J; bases not matched to a gene: 2. The CDR3 has 13 amino acids. CDR3 amino acids: CASKGTGNSPLHF. In nucleotides, the CDR3 is TGCGCCAGCAAAGGGACAGGGAATTCACCCCTCCACTTT.

V and J are TRBV7-2 and TRBJ2-1; 8 nucleotides line up with TRBD1. The CDR3 runs 15 residues. Per the germline V gene, CDR1 is SGHTA and CDR2 is FQGNSA. Trimming at V came to 2 bases and at J to 4 bases, leaving 4 bases not matched to a gene. The CDR3 loop reads CASSLKTGAYNEQFF. CDR3 nucleotides: TGTGCCAGCAGCTTAAAGACAGGGGCATACAATGAGCAGTTCTTC.

Here the CDR3 reads CASSPAGQGYDEQYF. Here the CDR3 DNA reads TGTGCCAGCAGTCCCGCCGGACAGGGGTACGACGAGCAGTACTTC. This rearrangement joins TRBV28 to TRBJ2-7, with 9 bases lining up with TRBD1. This CDR3 region has 15 residues. Germline V gives CDR1 MDHEN, CDR2 SYDVKM. J was trimmed by 5 bases and V by 5 bases; bases with no gene match: 10.

This rearrangement joins TRBV29-1 to TRBJ2-5; 8 bases map to TRBD1. The V gene's germline CDR1 is SQVTM and CDR2 ANQGSEA. The CDR3 covers 14 residues. Trimming at V came to 5 bases and at J to 4 bases, leaving 9 bases not matched to a gene. The CDR3 sequence: CSVQGQGPLETQYF. DNA of the CDR3: TGCAGCGTTCAAGGACAGGGACCGCTAGAGACCCAGTACTTC.

The chain couples TRBV9 to TRBJ2-2; 7 bases match TRBD1. Germline V CDR1 and CDR2: SGDLS, YYNGEE. CDR3 size: 14 residues. V gave up 6 bases and J gave up 5 bases; unmatched junction bases: 7. The CDR3 coding sequence is TGTGCCAGCACCCGACAGGGAGCTACCGGGGAGCTGTTTTTT. Its translation is CASTRQGATGELFF.

J is TRBJ1-4 and V is TRBV15; 7 bases are a match to TRBD1. Looked up from germline, CDR1 is LNHNV and CDR2 is YYDKDF (reference sequence). The junction had 21 bases not matched to a gene; V was cut back by 4 bases and J by 7 bases. The CDR3 runs to 19 residues. CDR3 amino acids: CATSTLGLNRGKAGEKLFF. The DNA of the CDR3 is TGTGCCACCAGCACTTTGGGGCTCAACAGGGGAAAGGCGGGTGAAAAACTGTTTTTT. Variable domain in full (rest from reference TRBV15 and TRBJ1-4): DAMVIQNPRYQVTQFGKPVTLSCSQTLNHNVMYWYQQKSSQAPKLLFHYYDKDFNNEADTPDNFQSRRPNTSFCFLDIRSPGLGDTAMYLCATSTLGLNRGKAGEKLFFGSGTQLSVL.

The chain has TRBV11-2 and TRBJ2-2; TRBD1 aligns across 9 bases. V lost 1 base to trimming and J lost 4 bases; unmatched junction nucleotides: 1. The CDR3 spans 15 residues. Looked up from germline, CDR1 is SGHAT and CDR2 is FQNNGV. DNA for the CDR3: TGTGCCAGCAGCTTAGGGACAGGGGCCACCGGGGAGCTGTTTTTT. Translated: CASSLGTGATGELFF.

The genes are TRBV10-2 and TRBJ2-5; a weak D match, TRBD1 (6 bases). V shed 4 bases and J shed 5 bases, with 8 bases lying between them. This CDR3 is 12 amino acids long. CDR1 is WSHSY, CDR2 SAAADI, per germline. CDR3 loop: CASSAGVETQYF. The DNA of the CDR3 is TGCGCCAGCAGTGCAGGGGTCGAGACCCAGTACTTC.

In this sample, this clone is medium-sized. The chain recombines TRBV2 with TRBJ1-2, with 7 bases that match TRBD1. The CDR3 runs 14 residues. The V segment lost 2 bases and the J segment 4 bases; nucleotides outside the gene matches: 4. Germline values: CDR1 SNHLY, CDR2 FYNNEI. CDR3 DNA: TGTGCCAGCAGTGAACAGGGGGGTGGCTATGGCTACACCTTC. Protein product: CASSEQGGGYGYTF.

The chain carries TRBV6-5 and TRBJ2-6; D is undetermined. In germline, CDR1 is MNHEY, CDR2 SVGAGI. V dropped 7 bases and J dropped 5 bases, with 9 bases sitting between them. This CDR3 is 13 amino acids long. This CDR3 is CASKSRRANVLTF. For the CDR3, the DNA is TGTGCCAGCAAGTCCCGTCGGGCCAACGTCCTGACTTTC.

The V call is TRBV7-2, the J call TRBJ2-7; D unresolved. Germline loops: CDR1 SGHTA, CDR2 FQGNSA. This CDR3 has 14 amino acids. Trimming shortened V by 0 bases and J by 3 bases, and 9 bases separated the two germline ends. This CDR3 is CASSLAVSDYEQYF. The CDR3 nucleotides read TGTGCCAGCAGCTTAGCTGTCTCCGACTACGAGCAGTACTTC.

V usage is TRBV9 and J usage is TRBJ2-1, with 11 bases aligning to TRBD2. Germline V CDR1 and CDR2: SGDLS, YYNGEE. The trim removed 4 bases at V and 6 bases at J, leaving 9 bases unmatched. The CDR3 contains 16 residues. CDR3 DNA sequence: TGTGCCAGCAGCACCCACACTAGCGGGAGTGGCAATGAGCAGTTCTTC. This codes for CASSTHTSGSGNEQFF.

V usage is TRBV25-1 and J usage is TRBJ1-1; D call uncertain. The germline gives CDR1 MGHDK, CDR2 SYGVNS. The CDR3 totals 11 residues. Trimming took off 3 bases at V and 8 bases at J, with 7 bases between the two ends. The CDR3 sequence is CASSDIREAFF. The CDR3 nucleotides are TGTGCCAGCAGTGACATCCGGGAAGCTTTCTTT.

V usage is TRBV9 and J usage is TRBJ2-7, with 11 nucleotides matching TRBD1. This CDR3 is built from 15 residues. V lost 0 bases and J lost 4; bases outside the gene matches: 3. The germline CDR1 and CDR2 sequences are SGDLS and YYNGEE. The CDR3 sequence: CASSVAGTGGYEQYF. The CDR3, as DNA: TGTGCCAGCAGCGTAGCAGGGACAGGGGGATACGAGCAGTACTTC. Together with reference TRBV9 and TRBJ2-7, the CDR3 gives the full variable domain: DSGVTQTPKHLITATGQRVTLRCSPRSGDLSVYWYQQSLDQGLQFLIQYYNGEERAKGNILERFSAQQFPDLHSELNLSSLELGDSALYFCASSVAGTGGYEQYFGPGTRLTVT.

The chain employs TRBV29-1 and TRBJ1-1, with D tentatively TRBD1 (6 bases). Deletions cut 7 bases from V and 0 bases from J, with 12 bases between. The CDR3 spans 13 residues. CDR1 and CDR2 (germline): SQVTM, ANQGSEA. In DNA, the CDR3 is TGCAGCGCCTGGACAGATATGAACACTGAAGCTTTCTTT. It translates to CSAWTDMNTEAFF.

V and J are TRBV7-2 and TRBJ1-5, with 8 bases lining up with TRBD1. The CDR3 is 14 amino acids. Losses at the gene ends were 5 bases for V and 2 bases for J; bases not matched to a gene: 2. CDR1 is SGHTA and CDR2 is FQGNSA in the germline V gene. The CDR3 DNA reads as TGTGCCAGCAGCCCGACAGGGGGCAATCAGCCCCAGCATTTT. Translating it yields CASSPTGGNQPQHF. The whole variable domain, filled in from reference TRBV7-2 and TRBJ1-5, reads GAGVSQSPSNKVTEKGKDVELRCDPISGHTALYWYRQSLGQGLEFLIYFQGNSAPDKSGLPSDRFSAERTGGSVSTLTIQRTQQEDSAVYLCASSPTGGNQPQHFGDGTRLSIL.

This chain links TRBV28 with TRBJ2-7; D is possibly TRBD2 (6 bases). The V end lost 8 bases, the J end lost 0 bases, and 20 bases lay between the germline ends. Germline-derived CDR1 and CDR2 are MDHEN and SYDVKM. This CDR3 has 16 residues. This CDR3 reads CASYPKAGMSSYEQYF. DNA for the CDR3: TGTGCCAGCTACCCAAAGGCGGGGATGAGCTCCTACGAGCAGTACTTC.

The chain uses TRBV19 and TRBJ1-1; 8 nucleotides line up with TRBD1. The CDR3 extends over 12 amino acids. Unmatched junction bases numbered 7, after V lost 5 bases and J lost 11 bases. The germline gives CDR1 LNHDA, CDR2 SQIVND (reference sequence). CDR3 nucleotides: TGTGCCAGTAGTCCCAGGGGGCTGGGTGCTTTCTTT. Its protein is CASSPRGLGAFF.

The rearrangement uses TRBV18 and TRBJ2-7, with D possibly matching TRBD1 (6 bases). Trimming cost V 0 bases and J 9 bases, with 15 bases left between them. The V gene's germline CDR1 is KGHSH and CDR2 LQKENI. The CDR3 sequence is 14 residues long. CDR3 DNA: TGTGCCAGCTCACCACCGGGGGCAGGGGCGATGCAGTACTTC. Translated: CASSPPGAGAMQYF.

The count of this clone is one. The chain joins TRBV7-8 to TRBJ2-6; D is undetermined. CDR1 is SGHVS, CDR2 FQNEAQ, per germline. The CDR3 has 15 residues. V was pared by 3 bases and J by 0 bases, with 6 bases between. The CDR3 DNA follows: TGTGCCAGCAGCTTCTCTAGCTCTGGGGCCAACGTCCTGACTTTC. It encodes CASSFSSSGANVLTF.

As for this clone: Germline is not matched at one junction end, which may reflect a read error. V is TRBV5-4 and J is TRBJ1-4, with unresolved D. CDR1 and CDR2 from the germline V gene are SGHNT and YYREEE (reference sequence). The CDR3 is 15 residues long. CDR3 nucleotides: TGCGCCAGCAGCCGTTACAGCCAAAATAATGAAAAACTGTTTTTT. This gives the protein CASSRYSQNNEKLFF. The whole variable domain, filled in from reference TRBV5-4 and TRBJ1-4, reads ETGVTQSPTHLIKTRGQQVTLRCSSQSGHNTVSWYQQALGQGPQFIFQYYREEENGRGNFPPRFSGLQFPNYSSELNVNALELDDSALYLCASSRYSQNNEKLFFGSGTQLSVL.

The V gene is TRBV7-2, the J gene TRBJ1-6; D is ambiguous. V shed 1 base and J shed 6 bases, with 16 bases lying between them. The CDR3 loop spans 17 amino acids. Per germline, CDR1 SGHTA and CDR2 FQGNSA. The CDR3 bases are TGTGCCAGCAGCTTAGATGCACTCTTCTCGACTAATTCACCCCTCCACTTT. The encoded protein is CASSLDALFSTNSPLHF.